The 31 T cell receptor beta chains below come from one sample, sequenced in a study of early T cells in non-severe SARS-CoV-2 infection (dated by TCRdb to 2020 to 2022). The library was built by means of 5' RACE. Data came from a NextSeq 500. The public reads were reanalyzed by TCRdb: fastp trimming at Q25, MiXCR alignment, in-frame beta chains only. A single entry per CDR3 protein holds the most common genes and DNA from its merged rows. This sample has about 50,000 distinct CDR3 sequences in its table, and roughly 9.3% of those were observed once. The ten largest clones represent under 15% of the sample. The sequenced sample consisted of whole blood. The receptors come from an adult who was a healthcare worker with PCR-confirmed SARS-CoV-2 infection or an uninfected control (not recorded which).

This clonotype was seen at least ten times. The rearrangement joins TRBV9 to TRBJ1-3, with D maybe TRBD1 (6 bases). The CDR3 is 14 amino acids. Between the trimmed V and J ends, which lost 5 bases and 0 bases, there was a span of 9 bases. Germline V CDR1 and CDR2: SGDLS, YYNGEE. The CDR3 protein is CASSSGVSGNTIYF. The CDR3 coding sequence is TGTGCCAGCAGTTCAGGGGTCTCTGGAAACACCATATATTTT. Complete variable domain (other parts from reference TRBV9 and TRBJ1-3): DSGVTQTPKHLITATGQRVTLRCSPRSGDLSVYWYQQSLDQGLQFLIQYYNGEERAKGNILERFSAQQFPDLHSELNLSSLELGDSALYFCASSSGVSGNTIYFGEGSWLTVV.

This clonotype has only a few counts. The chain uses TRBV7-8 and TRBJ2-6; tentatively, D is TRBD1 (6 bases). This CDR3 spans 16 amino acids. Trimming left V 5 bases short and J 4 bases short, with 15 bases between. In germline, CDR1 is SGHVS, CDR2 FQNEAQ. The CDR3 is CASSPRQVLGANVLTF. CDR3 DNA sequence: TGTGCCAGCAGCCCCCGACAGGTGTTAGGGGCCAACGTCCTGACTTTC. Full variable domain (outside the CDR3, taken from reference TRBV7-8 and TRBJ2-6): GAGVSQSPRYKVAKRGQDVALRCDPISGHVSLFWYQQALGQGPEFLTYFQNEAQLDKSGLPSDRFFAERPEGSVSTLKIQRTQQEDSAVYLCASSPRQVLGANVLTFGAGSRLTVL.

Many counts were recorded for this clonotype. The J gene is TRBJ1-1, the V gene TRBV29-1; the D is unclear. This CDR3 comprises 12 residues. The germline V gene encodes CDR1 SQVTM and CDR2 ANQGSEA. Trimming took off 7 bases at V and 1 base at J, with 10 bases between the two ends. CDR3 DNA sequence: TGCAGCGCTGGAGCGACGAACACTGAAGCTTTCTTT. Protein sequence: CSAGATNTEAFF.

The chain carries TRBV28 and TRBJ1-2; 11 bases map to TRBD1. Germline assignment: CDR1 MDHEN and CDR2 SYDVKM. The CDR3 sequence is 16 residues long. Trimming removed 7 bases from V and 7 bases from J; junction bases left unmatched: 14. The CDR3 region is CASTRTGGTSISGYTF. The CDR3, as DNA: TGTGCCAGCACCCGGACAGGGGGCACGTCGATATCTGGCTACACCTTC.

The rearrangement links TRBV12-3 or TRBV12-4 to TRBJ2-7, with D uncertain. CDR3 length: 13 residues. Trimming left V 3 bases short and J 7 bases short, with 13 bases between. The CDR3 reads CASSFARRGEQYF. In DNA form, the CDR3 reads TGTGCCAGCAGTTTCGCACGGCGTGGGGAGCAGTACTTC.

There are many counts of this clonotype. The chain joins TRBV20-1 to TRBJ2-2, with 7 positions matching TRBD2. CDR3 length: 14 amino acids. V gave up 1 base and J gave up 1 base; unmatched junction bases: 0. Germline V gene data show CDR1 as DFQATT and CDR2 as SNEGSKA (reference sequence). CDR3 amino acids: CSARAGGNTGELFF. The CDR3 DNA sequence: TGCAGTGCTAGAGCGGGAGGGAACACCGGGGAGCTGTTTTTT.

In its sample, this clonotype was seen many times. The chain uses TRBV6-2 or TRBV6-3 and TRBJ1-5; D call uncertain. Trimming removed 5 bases at V and 7 bases at J, with 15 bases between. This CDR3 comprises 14 residues. The germline V gene encodes CDR1 MNHEY and CDR2 SVGEGT. CDR3 in DNA: TGTGCCAGCAGTCCTAGACCGGACGGACAGCCCCAGCATTTT. Protein product: CASSPRPDGQPQHF.

The chain links TRBV19 to TRBJ1-2; D possibly corresponds to TRBD1 (5 bases). The CDR3 totals 13 residues. The germline V and J ends were trimmed by 9 bases and 3 bases, with 14 bases remaining between them. The V gene's germline CDR1 is LNHDA and CDR2 SQIVND (reference sequence). CDR3 sequence reads: CASCRGFDYGYTF. The CDR3 DNA reads as TGTGCCAGCTGTCGGGGCTTTGACTATGGCTACACCTTC.

This clonotype was found many times. CDR3 DNA sequence: TGTGCCACCAGCAGAGATAGGGCTATCGATGGAGAGACCCAGTACTTC. The encoded protein is CATSRDRAIDGETQYF. V is TRBV15 and J is TRBJ2-5; unclear D gene. This CDR3 contains 16 residues. The germline V and J ends were trimmed by 0 bases and 4 bases, with 15 bases remaining between them. CDR1 is LNHNV and CDR2 is YYDKDF in the germline V gene (reference sequence).

This clonotype was counted at least ten times. The chain has TRBV7-2 and TRBJ2-3, with 9 bases lining up with TRBD2. V was pared by 5 bases and J by 3 bases, with 12 bases of the junction left unmatched. This CDR3 is built from 17 residues. Per the germline V gene, CDR1 is SGHTA and CDR2 is FQGNSA. CDR3 nucleotide sequence: TGTGCCAGCAGCCTATGGGCTAGCGGGATACGGACAGATACGCAGTATTTT. Amino acid sequence: CASSLWASGIRTDTQYF.

This clonotype was found many times. J is TRBJ2-2 and V is TRBV20-1; D ambiguous. Germline-derived CDR1 and CDR2 are DFQATT and SNEGSKA (reference sequence). Trimming left V 3 bases short and J 2 bases short, with 16 bases between. The CDR3 covers 16 residues. The CDR3 DNA reads TGCAGTGCTAGTACCAGACTGACGGTTAACACCGGGGAGCTGTTTTTT. This encodes CSASTRLTVNTGELFF.

V usage is TRBV7-9 and J usage is TRBJ1-3; the match to TRBD1 covers 7 bases. Germline-derived CDR1 and CDR2 are SEHNR and FQNEAQ (reference sequence). The V segment lost 6 bases and the J segment 3 bases; nucleotides outside the gene matches: 8. The CDR3 covers 15 residues. The CDR3 sequence: CASSTTGVVGNTIYF. CDR3 nucleotide sequence: TGTGCCAGCAGTACTACAGGGGTCGTTGGAAACACCATATATTTT.

This clonotype was picked up a small number of times. The chain has TRBV29-1 and TRBJ2-7; D gene uncertain. Trimming stripped 6 bases from V and 3 bases from J, with 9 bases between. This CDR3 contains 11 residues. Looked up from germline, CDR1 is SQVTM and CDR2 is ANQGSEA. CDR3 loop: CSVYRDYEQYF. The CDR3 nucleotides read TGCAGCGTATACAGAGACTACGAGCAGTACTTC.

In its sample, this clonotype was seen many times. V and J are TRBV2 and TRBJ2-7; possibly TRBD1 or TRBD2 for D (6 bases each). Trimming removed 8 bases from V and 1 base from J, with 12 bases in between. The CDR3 length is 13 residues. The germline V gene encodes CDR1 SNHLY and CDR2 FYNNEI. In nucleotides, the CDR3 is TGTGCCAGCGGGGGGCAGGGGTCCTACGAGCAGTACTTC. This codes for CASGGQGSYEQYF.

At least ten counts were recorded for this clonotype. The genes are TRBV5-1 and TRBJ1-1; D is ambiguous. Germline values: CDR1 SGHRS, CDR2 YFSETQ. The V end was cut by 0 bases, the J end by 2 bases, with 11 bases between. This CDR3 is built from 15 residues. The CDR3 DNA sequence: TGCGCCAGCAGCTTGGAGGGCAGAACAAACACTGAAGCTTTCTTT. It encodes CASSLEGRTNTEAFF.

This clonotype was recorded many times. The rearrangement links TRBV6-5 to TRBJ2-3; the D is unclear. The V end lost 2 bases, the J end lost 1 base, and 7 bases lay between the germline ends. The germline gives CDR1 MNHEY, CDR2 SVGAGI. The CDR3 contains 14 residues. This chain's CDR3 is CASSYGVGTDTQYF. The CDR3 region has the DNA TGTGCCAGCAGTTACGGGGTAGGCACAGATACGCAGTATTTT.

The chain links TRBV7-8 to TRBJ2-7; D uncertain. V shed 0 bases and J shed 4 bases, with 13 bases lying between them. Germline V lookup: CDR1 SGHVS, CDR2 FQNEAQ. This CDR3 is 15 amino acids long. The CDR3 DNA reads TGTGCCAGCAGCTTAGCGGCCGGAACCTTATACGAGCAGTACTTC. Encoded protein: CASSLAAGTLYEQYF.

This clonotype has more than one count but fewer than ten. This rearrangement joins TRBV20-1 to TRBJ2-1, with TRBD2 identical over 13 bases. This CDR3 comprises 14 residues. Germline CDR1 reads DFQATT; CDR2 reads SNEGSKA (reference sequence). V lost 4 bases to trimming and J lost 6 bases; unmatched junction nucleotides: 3. The CDR3 sequence: CSAMGLAGSNEQFF. CDR3 DNA: TGCAGTGCTATGGGACTAGCGGGAAGCAATGAGCAGTTCTTC.

This clonotype was detected ten times or more. This chain joins TRBV9 and TRBJ1-2; TRBD1 matches 9 bases. Trimming cost V 0 bases and J 8 bases; bases outside gene matches: 8. This CDR3 has 15 residues. CDR1 SGDLS and CDR2 YYNGEE come from the germline V gene. Here the CDR3 reads CASSVGQGGLGGYTF. The CDR3 coding sequence is TGTGCCAGCAGCGTAGGACAGGGGGGACTCGGAGGCTACACCTTC.

This clonotype showed up many times. The chain recombines TRBV29-1 with TRBJ1-2, with 7 positions matching TRBD1. Germline V gene sequence: CDR1 SQVTM, CDR2 ANQGSEA. This CDR3 contains 11 residues. V gave up 2 bases and J gave up 13 bases; unmatched junction bases: 7. Here the CDR3 reads CSVETGAISTF. In DNA form, the CDR3 reads TGCAGCGTTGAAACAGGGGCCATATCCACCTTC.

In this sample, this clonotype turned up a few times. This chain joins TRBV19 and TRBJ2-7; D is unclear. This CDR3 has 15 amino acids. The germline CDR1 and CDR2 sequences are LNHDA and SQIVND (reference sequence). V was pared by 2 bases and J by 5 bases, with 16 bases between. CDR3 amino acids: CASSISQDRLHEQYF. The CDR3 DNA sequence: TGTGCCAGTAGTATATCACAAGATAGGCTCCACGAGCAGTACTTC.

This clonotype was found many times. The chain links TRBV20-1 to TRBJ2-3, with D possibly TRBD2 on 6 matching bases. V shed 3 bases and J shed 6 bases, with 13 bases lying between them. The CDR3 loop spans 13 amino acids. Germline values: CDR1 DFQATT, CDR2 SNEGSKA (reference sequence). CDR3 DNA sequence: TGCAGTGCTAGGGTTACGGGAGTGGATACGCAGTATTTT. Its protein is CSARVTGVDTQYF.

At least ten counts were recorded for this clonotype. This sequence joins TRBV29-1 and TRBJ1-1; D is uncertain. V lost 4 bases, J lost 2 bases, and 8 bases lay in between. Germline CDR1 is SQVTM and CDR2 is ANQGSEA. CDR3 length equals 12 residues. The CDR3 DNA reads as TGCAGCGTTGTACGGGGTAACACTGAAGCTTTCTTT. It translates to CSVVRGNTEAFF.

Ten or more counts support this clonotype. This chain connects TRBV20-1 to TRBJ1-4, with TRBD1 as a possible D gene (5 bases). The CDR3 loop spans 13 amino acids. Germline CDR1 DFQATT, CDR2 SNEGSKA (reference sequence). Trimming removed 6 bases from V and 8 bases from J, with 16 bases in between. This CDR3 reads CSALLGGAEKLFF. The DNA for the CDR3 is TGCAGTGCCCTCCTGGGCGGGGCGGAAAAACTGTTTTTT.

About this clonotype itself: A read error is possible here, since a much larger clone lies one base away. The V call is TRBV28, the J call TRBJ2-1, with 8 bases aligning to TRBD1. Germline lookup yields CDR1 MDHEN and CDR2 SYDVKM. The CDR3 contains 15 residues. Trimming took 8 bases from V and 7 from J; bases not matched to a gene: 13. The CDR3 sequence is CASSTTGTGGNEQFF. In nucleotides, the CDR3 is TGTGCCAGCTCGACAACCGGGACAGGCGGAAATGAGCAGTTCTTC.

This clonotype appeared a few times. This chain uses TRBV11-2 with TRBJ2-7; D gene ambiguous. This CDR3 spans 12 amino acids. Trimming shortened V by 5 bases and J by 3 bases, and 8 bases separated the two germline ends. Per the germline V gene, CDR1 is SGHAT and CDR2 is FQNNGV. The CDR3 here is CASSILDYEQYF. In DNA, the CDR3 is TGTGCCAGCAGCATCCTAGACTACGAGCAGTACTTC.

Comment on this clonotype: With a much larger clone just one base away, this may be a read error. No conserved phenylalanine or tryptophan ends this CDR3, so it is likely a read error. The CDR3 loop reads CAISPTADTQYS. The CDR3 region has the DNA TGTGCCATCAGTCCGACCGCGGATACGCAGTATTCT. The V gene is TRBV10-3, the J gene TRBJ2-3, with D hard to call. The CDR3 contains 12 residues. Germline V gene data show CDR1 as ENHRY and CDR2 as SYGVKD. V gave up 5 bases and J gave up 6 bases, with 9 bases separating them.

This clonotype was seen repeatedly, ten times or more. This sequence joins TRBV18 and TRBJ2-5; D uncertain. The length of the CDR3 is 13 residues. Looked up from germline, CDR1 is KGHSH and CDR2 is LQKENI. V lost 3 bases and J lost 2, with 7 bases in between. The CDR3 is CASSPGRQETQYF. The CDR3 DNA follows: TGTGCCAGCTCACCCGGCAGGCAAGAGACCCAGTACTTC.

This clonotype was counted many times. This sequence joins TRBV6-2 or TRBV6-3 and TRBJ2-7, with D possibly being TRBD1 (6 bases). Germline CDR1 MNHEY, CDR2 SVGEGT. The CDR3 spans 12 residues. The ends were cut back, 5 bases at V and 12 bases at J, with 17 bases in the middle. This chain's CDR3 is CASSLLRGHVYF. The CDR3 DNA reads TGTGCCAGCAGTCTGCTCAGGGGACACGTGTACTTC.

The chain recombines TRBV5-1 with TRBJ2-7; D remains ambiguous. The germline V gene has CDR1 SGHRS and CDR2 YFSETQ. This CDR3 is built from 14 residues. V shed 1 base and J shed 5 bases, with 13 bases lying between them. CDR3 sequence: CASSLRKPADEQYF. The CDR3 coding sequence is TGCGCCAGCAGCTTGAGGAAGCCGGCCGACGAGCAGTACTTC.

This clonotype was counted a few times. This rearrangement joins TRBV6-2 or TRBV6-3 to TRBJ2-7; D gene uncertain. This CDR3 spans 12 amino acids. V lost 6 bases to trimming and J lost 4 bases, with 10 bases between them. The germline CDR1 and CDR2 sequences are MNHEY and SVGEGT. As DNA, the CDR3 is TGTGCCAGCAGATTAGGATCGTACGAGCAGTACTTC. Residues: CASRLGSYEQYF.